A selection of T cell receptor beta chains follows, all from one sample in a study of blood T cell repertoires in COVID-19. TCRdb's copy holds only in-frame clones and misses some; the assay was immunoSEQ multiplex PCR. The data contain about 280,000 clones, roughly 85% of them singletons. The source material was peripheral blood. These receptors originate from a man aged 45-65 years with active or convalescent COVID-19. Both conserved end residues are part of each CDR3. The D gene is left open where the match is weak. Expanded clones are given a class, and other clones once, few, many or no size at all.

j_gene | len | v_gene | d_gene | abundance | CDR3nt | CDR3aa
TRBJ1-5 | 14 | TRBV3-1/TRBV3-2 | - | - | TGTGCCAGCAGCCAAGGAGTGATGGGCCAGCCCCAGCATTTT | CASSQGVMGQPQHF
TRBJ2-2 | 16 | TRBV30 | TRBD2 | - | TGTGCCTGGAGCCCAGGTCTAGCGGGACCGACCGGGGAGCTGTTTTTT | CAWSPGLAGPTGELFF
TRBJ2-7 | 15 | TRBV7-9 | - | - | TGTGCCAGCAGCTTATTTGGGGAGGGGGTCCACGAGCAGTACTTC | CASSLFGEGVHEQYF
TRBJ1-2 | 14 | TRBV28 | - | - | TGTGCCAGCAGTTTGGGGGGGCGCAACTATGGCTACACCTTC | CASSLGGRNYGYTF
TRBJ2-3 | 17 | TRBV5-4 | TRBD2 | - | TGTGCCAGCAGCCCCTCCCCGTCTAGCGGGAGAACAGATACGCAGTATTTT | CASSPSPSSGRTDTQYF
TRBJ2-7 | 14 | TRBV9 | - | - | TGTGCCAGCAGCGCCACAGGGACCTCCTACGAGCAGTACTTC | CASSATGTSYEQYF
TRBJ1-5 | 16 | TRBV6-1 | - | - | TGTGCCAGCAGTGACGCGAGGGAGCCGAGCAATCAGCCCCAGCATTTT | CASSDAREPSNQPQHF
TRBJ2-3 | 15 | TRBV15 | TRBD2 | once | TGTGCCACCAGCCGGGGGGGGTGGGATGCAGATACGCAGTATTTT | CATSRGGWDADTQYF
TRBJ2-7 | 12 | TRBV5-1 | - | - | TGCGCCAGCAGCTCTCCAGGGAACGAGCAGTACTTC | CASSSPGNEQYF
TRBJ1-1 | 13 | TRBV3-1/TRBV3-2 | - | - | TGTGCCAGCAGCCCGGTTAGCGGGCCCGAGGCTTTCTTT | CASSPVSGPEAFF
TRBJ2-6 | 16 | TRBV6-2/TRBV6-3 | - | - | TGTGCCAGCAGTTATCCGGGGAACTCTGGGGCCAACGTCCTGACTTTC | CASSYPGNSGANVLTF
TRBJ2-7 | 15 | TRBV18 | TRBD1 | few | TGTGCCAGCTCACCTACAGGGGGTTCGTCCTACGAGCAGTACTTC | CASSPTGGSSYEQYF
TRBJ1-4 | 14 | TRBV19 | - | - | TGTGCCACCCGGAGCTTACAGCGGAATGAAAAACTGTTTTTT | CATRSLQRNEKLFF
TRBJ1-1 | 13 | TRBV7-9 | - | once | TGTGCCAGCAGCTCTTCCAGACAAGCTGAAGCTTTCTTT | CASSSSRQAEAFF
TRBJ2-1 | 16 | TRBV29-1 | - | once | TGCAGCGTTGAAGTTAGGGGGGGGGAAATTCCCAATGAGCAGTTCTTC | CSVEVRGGEIPNEQFF
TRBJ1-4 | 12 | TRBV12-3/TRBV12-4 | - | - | TGTGCCAGCAGTTTGAGGGAGGAAAAACTGTTTTTT | CASSLREEKLFF
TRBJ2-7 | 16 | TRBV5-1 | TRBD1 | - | TGCGCCAGCAGCTCCCGCCCGACAGGGGGCGCGTACGAGCAGTACTTC | CASSSRPTGGAYEQYF
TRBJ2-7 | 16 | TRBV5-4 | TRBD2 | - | TGTGCCAGCAGCGAGGGGACTAGCGGGAGGATCTACGAGCAGTACTTC | CASSEGTSGRIYEQYF
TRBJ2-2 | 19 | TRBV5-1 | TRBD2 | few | TGCGCCAGCAGTCCTTTTAGCGGTCCTAGCGGCGGGGGAACCGGGGAGCTGTTTTTT | CASSPFSGPSGGGTGELFF
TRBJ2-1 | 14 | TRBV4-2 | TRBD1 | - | TGTGCCAGCAGCCAAACCGGGACAGACAATGAGCAGTTCTTC | CASSQTGTDNEQFF
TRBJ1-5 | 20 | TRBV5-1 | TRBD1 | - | TGCGCCAGCAGCTTGCCCGACAGGGTCCCGACTGAGCGGAGCAATCAGCCCCAGCATTTT | CASSLPDRVPTERSNQPQHF
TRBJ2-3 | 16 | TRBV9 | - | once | TGTGCCAGCAGCGTAGATGCATACTTTAGCACAGATACGCAGTATTTT | CASSVDAYFSTDTQYF
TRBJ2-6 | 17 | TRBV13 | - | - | TGTGCCAGCAGCTTAATGCGGGGGCTCCCTGGGGCCAACGTCCTGACTTTC | CASSLMRGLPGANVLTF
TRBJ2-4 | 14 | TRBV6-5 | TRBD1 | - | TGTGCCAGCAGGGAGACAGGGTCCAAAAACATTCAGTACTTC | CASRETGSKNIQYF
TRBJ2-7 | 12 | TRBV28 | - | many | TGTGCCAGCAGTTTATCGGGGTACGAGCAGTACTTC | CASSLSGYEQYF
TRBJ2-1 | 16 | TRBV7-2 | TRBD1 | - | TGTGCCAGCAGCCCCAGGGGGCCGAGCTCCTACAATGAGCAGTTCTTC | CASSPRGPSSYNEQFF
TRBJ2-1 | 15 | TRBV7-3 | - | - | TGTGCCAGCAGGAATAGGGACACCTCCTACAATGAGCAGTTCTTC | CASRNRDTSYNEQFF
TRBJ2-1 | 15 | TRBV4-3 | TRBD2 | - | TGCGCCAGCAGCCGATCGACTAGCGGGAGATGGGAGCAGTTCTTC | CASSRSTSGRWEQFF
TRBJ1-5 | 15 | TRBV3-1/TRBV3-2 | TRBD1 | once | TGTGCCAGCAGCCCCCAAGGGACAGTCAATCAGCCCCAGCATTTT | CASSPQGTVNQPQHF
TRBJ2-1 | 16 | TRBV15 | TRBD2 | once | TGTGCCACCAGCGCTTTACTAGCGGGAGGGCCCTATGAGCAGTTCTTC | CATSALLAGGPYEQFF
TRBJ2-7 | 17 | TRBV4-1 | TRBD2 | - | TGCGCCAGCAGCCAGGGACTAGCGGGAGGTCGGTCCTACGAGCAGTACTTC | CASSQGLAGGRSYEQYF
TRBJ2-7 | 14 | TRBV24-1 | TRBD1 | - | TGTGCCACCAGCCCCGGGACAGGGCGCTACGAGCAGTACTTC | CATSPGTGRYEQYF
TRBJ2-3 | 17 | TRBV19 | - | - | TGTGCCAGTAGTATAGGAATATTTTTAGCCGGCACAGATACGCAGTATTTT | CASSIGIFLAGTDTQYF
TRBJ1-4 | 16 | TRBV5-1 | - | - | TGCGCCAGCAGCCCACTTCCCGGGACATCTAATGAAAAACTGTTTTTT | CASSPLPGTSNEKLFF
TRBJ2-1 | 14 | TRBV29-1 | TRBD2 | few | TGCAGCGTGGCCGGACTAGCGATGTGGAATGAGCAGTTCTTC | CSVAGLAMWNEQFF
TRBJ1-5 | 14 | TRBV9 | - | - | TGTGCCAGCAGCGTAAATCCGAGCAATCAGCCCCAGCATTTT | CASSVNPSNQPQHF
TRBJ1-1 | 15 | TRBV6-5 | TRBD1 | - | TGTGCCAGCACCGACCCACAGGGGACGCCCACTGAAGCTTTCTTT | CASTDPQGTPTEAFF
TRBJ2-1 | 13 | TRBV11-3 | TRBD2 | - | TGTGCCAGCAGCTTAATGGCGGGGGATGAGCAGTTCTTC | CASSLMAGDEQFF
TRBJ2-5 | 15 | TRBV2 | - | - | TGTGCCAGAACTAAGGAAGGACAGCCACAAGAGACCCAGTACTTC | CARTKEGQPQETQYF
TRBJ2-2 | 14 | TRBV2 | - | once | TGTGCCAGCAGACTAGACCCGAACACCGGGGAGCTGTTTTTT | CASRLDPNTGELFF
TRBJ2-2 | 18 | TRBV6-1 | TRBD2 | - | TGTGCCAGCAGTGTTTTTTTTTGGACTAGCGGGATAGGCGGGGAGCTGTTTTTT | CASSVFFWTSGIGGELFF
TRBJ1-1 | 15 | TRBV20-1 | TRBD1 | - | TGCAGTGCTAGTACCGGGACAGGGGGGAACACTGAAGCTTTCTTT | CSASTGTGGNTEAFF
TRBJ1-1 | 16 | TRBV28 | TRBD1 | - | TGTGCCAGCAGTTCCCTCCCGGGACAGGGGAACACTGAAGCTTTCTTT | CASSSLPGQGNTEAFF
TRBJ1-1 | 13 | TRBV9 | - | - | TGTGCCAGCAGCGTAGATCCTCGTAGCGACGCTTTCTTT | CASSVDPRSDAFF
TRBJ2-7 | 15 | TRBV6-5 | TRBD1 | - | TGTGCCAGTAGGGATCCGGGACAGGGTTTCCACGAGCAGTACTTC | CASRDPGQGFHEQYF
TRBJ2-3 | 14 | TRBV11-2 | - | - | TGTGCCAGCAGCTTACCCCAGCCGAGGGATACGCAGTATTTT | CASSLPQPRDTQYF
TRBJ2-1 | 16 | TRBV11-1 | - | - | TGTGCCAGCAGCTTTGGGGGCGCCAGCTCCTACAATGAGCAGTTCTTC | CASSFGGASSYNEQFF
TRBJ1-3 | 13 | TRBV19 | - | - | TGTGCCAGTAAGCGGGCTGATGGAAACACCATATATTTT | CASKRADGNTIYF
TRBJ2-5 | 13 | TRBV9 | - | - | TGTGCCAGCAGCGTAGTCGGCGGAGAGACCCAGTACTTC | CASSVVGGETQYF
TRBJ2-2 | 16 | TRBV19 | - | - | TGTGCCAGTAGTATGGAAAGCCGGATAGCCGGTTCCAGGCTGTTTTTT | CASSMESRIAGSRLFF
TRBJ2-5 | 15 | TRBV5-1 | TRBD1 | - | TGCGCCAGCCGGACAGGGGACTGGGTAGGGGAGACCCAGTACTTC | CASRTGDWVGETQYF
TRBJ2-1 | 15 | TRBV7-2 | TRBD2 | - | TGTGCCAGCAGCTTAGTGGCGGGAGAAGTCTATGAGCAGTTCTTC | CASSLVAGEVYEQFF
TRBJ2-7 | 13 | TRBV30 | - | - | TGTGCCTGGAGTGGTAGTGGTCCCACGGAGCAGTACTTC | CAWSGSGPTEQYF
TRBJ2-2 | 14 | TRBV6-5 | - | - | TGTACGACAGACCGAGACCCTGGACCCGGGGAGCTGTTTTTT | CTTDRDPGPGELFF